Shown below are 14 T cell receptor beta chains from a single sample sequenced in a study of PD-L1 blockade in urothelial cancer. Noted time point: pretreatment peripheral blood. This table comes from immunoSEQ multiplex PCR, and its TCRdb copy is limited to in-frame clones, with some not included. The data contain approximately 71,000 clones, about 83% of them seen just once; the ten biggest clones take up approximately 9.2%. The specimen comprised PBMCs, sampled around atezolizumab (anti-PD-L1) treatment. The receptors were sampled from a woman between 70 and 85 years old with urothelial cancer.

The rearrangement links TRBV7-2 to TRBJ1-2, with 7 nucleotides matching TRBD1. CDR1 and CDR2 (germline): SGHTA, FQGNSA. J was trimmed by 4 bases and V by 3 bases; bases with no gene match: 2. The CDR3 has 13 residues. In DNA, the CDR3 is TGTGCCAGCAGCTTCGACAGGGCCTATGGCTACACCTTC. Translation gives CASSFDRAYGYTF.

This rearrangement joins TRBV5-1 to TRBJ2-3, with D perhaps TRBD2 (6 bases). With 4 bases removed from V and 3 bases from J, the gap between germline ends came to 15 bases. Germline V gene sequence: CDR1 SGHRS, CDR2 YFSETQ. This CDR3 spans 15 amino acids. The CDR3: CASSTVAARTDTQYF. The CDR3 DNA is TGCGCCAGCAGCACGGTAGCGGCAAGAACAGATACGCAGTATTTT.

J is TRBJ2-5 and V is TRBV18; 9 bases map to TRBD2. CDR3 length: 18 residues. With 4 bases clipped from V and 4 bases from J, the junction kept 16 bases outside the gene matches. CDR1 KGHSH and CDR2 LQKENI come from the germline V gene. In DNA form, the CDR3 reads TGTGCCAGCTCACGAATCCCGCGTGGCGGGAGGGCCTTAGAGACCCAGTACTTC. Its translation: CASSRIPRGGRALETQYF.

The chain couples TRBV5-1 to TRBJ2-2, with 9 bases aligning to TRBD1. CDR1 and CDR2 from the germline V gene are SGHRS and YFSETQ. With 4 bases clipped from V and 6 bases from J, the junction kept 13 bases outside the gene matches. This CDR3 region has 17 residues. CDR3 in amino acids: CASSAHPRDRAAGELFF. The CDR3 DNA is TGCGCCAGCAGCGCACACCCCCGGGACAGGGCGGCCGGGGAGCTGTTTTTT.

The rearrangement uses TRBV6-1 and TRBJ1-1, with unresolved D. Germline loops: CDR1 MNHNS, CDR2 SASEGT. V gave up 4 bases and J gave up 1 base, with 10 bases separating them. The CDR3 contains 14 residues. CDR3: CASSADAGNTEAFF. The CDR3 bases are TGTGCCAGCAGTGCCGATGCAGGGAACACTGAAGCTTTCTTT.

V and J are TRBV2 and TRBJ2-3; TRBD1 might be the D (6 bases). There are 15 residues in the CDR3. V dropped 6 bases and J dropped 4 bases, with 17 bases sitting between them. The germline V gene encodes CDR1 SNHLY and CDR2 FYNNEI. CDR3 nucleotides: TGTGCCAGCAGGGAGGACAGCCTAAGACCAGATACGCAGTATTTT. Translated, it gives CASREDSLRPDTQYF.

The chain links TRBV5-4 to TRBJ2-1, with D possibly TRBD2 on 6 matching bases. Germline CDR1 SGHNT, CDR2 YYREEE (reference sequence). The length of the CDR3 is 16 residues. Trimming stripped 3 bases from V and 5 bases from J, with 18 bases between. In DNA form, the CDR3 reads TGTGCCAGCAGCTCGGGAGCGCCGGGCTACAACAATGAGCAGTTCTTC. It codes for CASSSGAPGYNNEQFF.

V and J are TRBV2 and TRBJ2-7; D perhaps matches TRBD1 (6 bases). Germline loops: CDR1 SNHLY, CDR2 FYNNEI. The ends were cut back, 3 bases at V and 0 bases at J, with 18 bases in the middle. The CDR3 covers 17 residues. The CDR3 region is CASSDIDRMLISYEQYF. The CDR3 nucleotides are TGTGCCAGCAGTGATATTGACAGGATGCTAATCTCCTACGAGCAGTACTTC.

This sequence joins TRBV29-1 and TRBJ2-7; 7 bases are a match to TRBD1. The CDR3 runs to 14 residues. The germline V gene has CDR1 SQVTM and CDR2 ANQGSEA. Losses at the gene ends were 5 bases for V and 3 bases for J; bases not matched to a gene: 10. CDR3 residues: CSVLTPGQYYEQYF. The CDR3 DNA reads TGCAGCGTTCTTACACCGGGACAGTACTACGAGCAGTACTTC.

This chain joins TRBV7-2 and TRBJ1-5, with 10 bases lining up with TRBD1. From germline, CDR1 is SGHTA and CDR2 FQGNSA. V gave up 5 bases and J gave up 2 bases; unmatched junction bases: 9. CDR3 length: 17 amino acids. The CDR3 region is CASSRSAGTGGNQPQHF. The CDR3 DNA reads as TGTGCCAGCAGCCGAAGCGCCGGGACAGGGGGCAATCAGCCCCAGCATTTT. Looking up the rest from reference TRBV7-2 and TRBJ1-5 gives the full variable domain: GAGVSQSPSNKVTEKGKDVELRCDPISGHTALYWYRQSLGQGLEFLIYFQGNSAPDKSGLPSDRFSAERTGGSVSTLTIQRTQQEDSAVYLCASSRSAGTGGNQPQHFGDGTRLSIL.

J is TRBJ2-7 and V is TRBV4-1; D is unclear. The CDR3 consists of 15 residues. Trimming left V 0 bases short and J 2 bases short, with 11 bases between. Germline V gene sequence: CDR1 MGHRA, CDR2 YSYEKL. CDR3 bases: TGCGCCAGCAGCCAAGAGGAGAGTCCCACCTACGAGCAGTACTTC. Protein sequence: CASSQEESPTYEQYF.

The chain uses TRBV18 and TRBJ2-7; TRBD2 agrees at 13 bases. CDR3 size: 15 residues. V lost 6 bases, J lost 7 bases, and 9 bases stayed unmatched. Germline-derived CDR1 and CDR2 are KGHSH and LQKENI. CDR3 sequence: CASSSGLAGLEEQYF. The CDR3 DNA reads TGTGCCAGCTCTTCGGGACTAGCGGGACTCGAAGAGCAGTACTTC.

The chain joins TRBV7-2 to TRBJ1-2, with TRBD1 matching 7 bases. Germline trimming cut 1 base from V and 2 bases from J; bases unmatched to any gene: 4. Germline values: CDR1 SGHTA, CDR2 FQGNSA. The CDR3 is 15 residues long. CDR3 nucleotide sequence: TGTGCCAGCAGCTTAGGGCCAGGGGGGAACTATGGCTACACCTTC. Translated, it gives CASSLGPGGNYGYTF.

The chain uses TRBV4-1 and TRBJ1-6; D is ambiguous. Germline lookup yields CDR1 MGHRA and CDR2 YSYEKL. The CDR3 runs to 17 residues. V was pared by 0 bases and J by 1 base, with 10 bases between. The chain's CDR3 is CASSQESPGSYNSPLHF. The CDR3 region has the DNA TGCGCCAGCAGCCAAGAAAGTCCGGGTTCCTATAATTCACCCCTCCACTTT.